This entry lists 6 T cell receptor beta chains sequenced from one sample in a study of blood T cell repertoires in COVID-19. The method was immunoSEQ multiplex PCR; TCRdb's version includes in-frame clones alone and lacks a portion of them. The sample records 260,000 or so clones, approximately 87% being singletons. Sequencing was done on a sample of peripheral blood. The receptors originated from a human donor in a cohort sampled during active COVID-19.

The chain employs TRBV7-3 and TRBJ2-5; possibly TRBD2 for D (6 bases). V lost 0 bases, J lost 5 bases, and 13 bases lay in between. CDR1 is SGHTA and CDR2 is FQGTGA in the germline V gene. The CDR3 spans 15 residues. CDR3 residues: CASSLTGGSGETQYF. The CDR3 DNA is TGTGCCAGCAGCTTAACTGGAGGGTCGGGCGAGACCCAGTACTTC.

As DNA, the CDR3 is TGTGCCAGCAGCCCCTCCGGGACAATTCTCACAGATACGCAGTATTTT. Translation: CASSPSGTILTDTQYF. The V and J genes are TRBV3-1 (or the pseudogene TRBV3-2) and TRBJ2-3; possible D gene TRBD1, 6 bases. The V gene's germline CDR1 is LGHDT and CDR2 YNNKEL (reference sequence). The CDR3 length is 16 residues. Trimming removed 4 bases at V and 2 bases at J, with 16 bases between.

The count of this clone is one. CDR3 residues: CASSRARGGGETQYF. DNA for the CDR3: TGCGCCAGCAGCCGCGCCCGGGGAGGTGGAGAGACCCAGTACTTC. The genes are TRBV4-3 and TRBJ2-5, with a weak D call TRBD2 (6 bases). The V end was cut by 4 bases, the J end by 4 bases, with 16 bases between. There are 15 residues in the CDR3. Germline assignment: CDR1 LGHNA and CDR2 YSLEER.

This chain connects TRBV6-5 to TRBJ2-7; TRBD1 matches at 7 bases. V gave up 2 bases and J gave up 0 bases; unmatched junction bases: 4. This CDR3 is 15 amino acids long. Germline CDR1 reads MNHEY; CDR2 reads SVGAGI. As DNA, the CDR3 is TGTGCCAGCAGTTACCTAGGGGGCGCCTCCTACGAGCAGTACTTC. It translates to CASSYLGGASYEQYF.

This rearrangement joins TRBV5-1 to TRBJ1-4; no clear D. Germline V CDR1 and CDR2: SGHRS, YFSETQ. The CDR3 spans 16 residues. The V gene lost 2 bases and the J gene lost 2 bases, with 13 bases spanning the gap. In DNA, the CDR3 is TGCGCCAGCAGCTTCCTCATCAGGTCGACTAATGAAAAACTGTTTTTT. It encodes CASSFLIRSTNEKLFF.

This chain connects TRBV18 to TRBJ1-1, with TRBD1 matching 8 bases. Germline loops: CDR1 KGHSH, CDR2 LQKENI. The V and J ends lost 3 bases and 3 bases, in that order; junction bases with no gene match: 12. The CDR3 totals 17 residues. The CDR3 spells CASSPRSLRGRDTEAFF. The CDR3 nucleotides read TGTGCCAGCTCACCGAGGTCCCTCAGGGGGCGGGACACTGAAGCTTTCTTT.